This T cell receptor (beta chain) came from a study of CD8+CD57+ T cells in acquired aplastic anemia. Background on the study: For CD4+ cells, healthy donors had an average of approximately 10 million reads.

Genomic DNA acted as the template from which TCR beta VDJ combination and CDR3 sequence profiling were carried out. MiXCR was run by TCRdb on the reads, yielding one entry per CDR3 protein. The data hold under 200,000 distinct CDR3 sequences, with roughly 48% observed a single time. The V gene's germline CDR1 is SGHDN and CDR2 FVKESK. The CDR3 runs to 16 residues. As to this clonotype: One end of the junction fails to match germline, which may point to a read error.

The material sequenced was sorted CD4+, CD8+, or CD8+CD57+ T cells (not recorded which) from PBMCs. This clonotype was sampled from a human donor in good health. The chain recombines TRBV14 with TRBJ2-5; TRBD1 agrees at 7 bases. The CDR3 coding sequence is TGTGCCGGCAGCCAGCTCCGGACAGGCCCCCAAGAGACCCAGTACTTC. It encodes CAGSQLRTGPQETQYF.